Listed below are T cell receptor beta chains from one sample, sequenced in a study of blood T cell repertoires in COVID-19. This table comes from immunoSEQ multiplex PCR, and its TCRdb copy is limited to in-frame clones, with some not included. The sample holds a few hundred thousand clones, 80% to 90% seen once. Sample: peripheral blood. The receptors were gathered from a woman aged 50 to 60 with acute or convalescent COVID-19. Each CDR3 is given without its conserved first and last residue.

v_gene	j_gene	CDR3aa
TRBV4-3	TRBJ2-3	ASSQTLAGDPDTQY
TRBV21-1	TRBJ2-4	ASSLTGTGLAKNIQY
TRBV5-6	TRBJ1-4	ASSWMEGADEKLF
TRBV7-2	TRBJ2-7	ASQKPYYEQY
TRBV6-5	TRBJ1-1	ASSYVGRGNTEAF
TRBV29-1	TRBJ2-1	SVVQAWDNEQF
TRBV28	TRBJ2-2	ASRLALAGGTGELF
TRBV2	TRBJ1-1	ASTRQTVNTEAF
TRBV5-1	TRBJ2-1	ASSLFSSLASYNEQF
TRBV4-1	TRBJ2-7	ASSQKSRTGYEQY
TRBV6-5	TRBJ1-5	ASSLIWQPQH
TRBV7-2	TRBJ2-1	ASSRLGGNEQF
TRBV7-2	TRBJ1-5	ASSLVAADSNQPQH
TRBV7-3	TRBJ1-1	ASSLSGDTEAF
TRBV14	TRBJ2-1	ASSASRRRNEQF
TRBV5-1	TRBJ1-1	ASSLAGQGNTEAF
TRBV7-8	TRBJ1-1	ASSAHNNGWAF
TRBV7-2	TRBJ2-3	ASSTWTRRDTQY
TRBV28	TRBJ1-1	ASTLRGINTEAF
TRBV5-1	TRBJ1-4	ASSLLTNEKLF
TRBV5-1	TRBJ2-7	ASSMGLAGAEQY
TRBV11-2	TRBJ2-5	ASSALPQETQY
TRBV6-5	TRBJ1-1	ASRPPQYAEAF
TRBV28	TRBJ2-4	ASTESAKNIQY
TRBV3-1/TRBV3-2	TRBJ2-5	ASSQVQVQETQY
TRBV5-1	TRBJ2-3	ASSLVSGRAWDTQY
TRBV18	TRBJ2-7	ASSPELRGKISYEQY